This T cell receptor beta chain is drawn from a study of blood T cell repertoires in COVID-19. Looking at the study overall: Samples representing acute and convalescent COVID-19 were sourced from the United States, Italy and Spain.

The CDR3 is made up of 16 amino acids. Germline V gene sequence: CDR1 SGHVS, CDR2 FQNEAQ. Trimming pared 5 bases from V and 1 base from J, leaving 16 bases between. Participant-reported clinical history was the basis for cohort assignment. Per the original methods: By means of reference gene primer amplification, nucleated cell counts were estimated. Sequencing was performed with immunoSEQ multiplex PCR; in TCRdb, only in-frame clones are kept and a portion is missing. That table furnishes V, J and clone size, whereas the DNA furnished D and trimming. The sample has roughly 250,000 clones, 75% to 90% seen once.

The receptor was derived from a woman aged 40 to 50 with acute COVID-19. This chain connects TRBV7-8 to TRBJ2-3; D is unclear. Material for sequencing was PBMCs or T cells enriched from blood (not recorded which). CDR3 DNA: TGTGCCAGCAGCCTCAGCGTGTCACTGGGCACAGATACGCAGTATTTT. Encoded protein: CASSLSVSLGTDTQYF.